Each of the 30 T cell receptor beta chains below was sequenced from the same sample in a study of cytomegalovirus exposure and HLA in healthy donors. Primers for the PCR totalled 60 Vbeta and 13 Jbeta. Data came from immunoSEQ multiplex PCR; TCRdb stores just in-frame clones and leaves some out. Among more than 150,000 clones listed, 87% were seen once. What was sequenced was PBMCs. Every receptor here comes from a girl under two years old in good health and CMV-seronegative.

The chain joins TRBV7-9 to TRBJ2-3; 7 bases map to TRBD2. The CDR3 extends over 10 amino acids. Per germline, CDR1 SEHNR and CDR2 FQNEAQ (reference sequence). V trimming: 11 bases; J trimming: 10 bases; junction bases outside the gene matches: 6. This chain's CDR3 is CAGLGGAQYF. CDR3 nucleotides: TGTGCCGGCTTGGGAGGGGCGCAGTATTTT. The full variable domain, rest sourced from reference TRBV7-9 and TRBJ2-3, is DTGVSQNPRHKITKRGQNVTFRCDPISEHNRLYWYRQTLGQGPEFLTYFQNEAQLEKSRLLSDRFSAERPKGSFSTLEIQRTEQGDSAMYLCAGLGGAQYFGPGTRLTVL.

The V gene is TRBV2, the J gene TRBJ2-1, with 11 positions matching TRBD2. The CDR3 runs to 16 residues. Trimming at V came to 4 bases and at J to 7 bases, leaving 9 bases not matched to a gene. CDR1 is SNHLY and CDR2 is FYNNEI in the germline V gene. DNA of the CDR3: TGTGCCAGCAGTGTTATGGGTAGCGGGAGGGGTAATGAGCAGTTCTTC. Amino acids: CASSVMGSGRGNEQFF.

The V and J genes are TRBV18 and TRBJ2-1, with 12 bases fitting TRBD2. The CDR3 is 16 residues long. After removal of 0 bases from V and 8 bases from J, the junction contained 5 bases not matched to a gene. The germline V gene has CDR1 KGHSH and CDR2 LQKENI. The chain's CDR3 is CASSPPASGGVYEQFF. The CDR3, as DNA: TGTGCCAGCTCACCACCGGCTAGCGGGGGGGTATATGAGCAGTTCTTC.

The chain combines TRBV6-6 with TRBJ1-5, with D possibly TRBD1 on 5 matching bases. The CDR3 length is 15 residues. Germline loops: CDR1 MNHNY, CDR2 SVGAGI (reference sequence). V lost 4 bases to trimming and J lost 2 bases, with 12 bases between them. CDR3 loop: CASSWGDVGNQPQHF. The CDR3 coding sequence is TGTGCCAGCAGTTGGGGGGACGTTGGCAATCAGCCCCAGCATTTT.

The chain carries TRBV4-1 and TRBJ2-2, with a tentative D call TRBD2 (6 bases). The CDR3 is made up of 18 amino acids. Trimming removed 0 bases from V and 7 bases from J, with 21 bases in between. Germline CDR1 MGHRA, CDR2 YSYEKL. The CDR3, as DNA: TGCGCCAGCAGCCAAGAGTGGGTTAGTGGCGGGGCTAGCGGGGAGCTGTTTTTT. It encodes CASSQEWVSGGASGELFF.

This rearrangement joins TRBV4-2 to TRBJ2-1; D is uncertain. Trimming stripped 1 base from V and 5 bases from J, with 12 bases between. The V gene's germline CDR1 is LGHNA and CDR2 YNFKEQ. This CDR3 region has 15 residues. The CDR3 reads CASSQGFPIDNEQFF. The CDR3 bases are TGTGCCAGCAGCCAAGGGTTTCCTATCGACAATGAGCAGTTCTTC.

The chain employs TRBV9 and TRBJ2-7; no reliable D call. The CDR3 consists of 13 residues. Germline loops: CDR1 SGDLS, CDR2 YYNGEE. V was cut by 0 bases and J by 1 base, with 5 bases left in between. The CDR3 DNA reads TGTGCCAGCAGCGTAGGCGTGTCCTACGAGCAGTACTTC. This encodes CASSVGVSYEQYF.

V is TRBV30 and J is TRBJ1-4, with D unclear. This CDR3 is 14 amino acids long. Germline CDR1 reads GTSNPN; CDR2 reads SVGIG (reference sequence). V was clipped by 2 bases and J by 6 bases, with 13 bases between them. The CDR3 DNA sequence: TGTGCCTGGAGTTCGTGGTGGGCTGATGAAAAACTGTTTTTT. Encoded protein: CAWSSWWADEKLFF. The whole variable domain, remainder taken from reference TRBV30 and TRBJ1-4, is SQTIHQWPATLVQPVGSPLSLECTVEGTSNPNLYWYRQAAGRGLQLLFYSVGIGQISSEVPQNLSASRPQDRQFILSSKKLLLSDSGFYLCAWSSWWADEKLFFGSGTQLSVL.

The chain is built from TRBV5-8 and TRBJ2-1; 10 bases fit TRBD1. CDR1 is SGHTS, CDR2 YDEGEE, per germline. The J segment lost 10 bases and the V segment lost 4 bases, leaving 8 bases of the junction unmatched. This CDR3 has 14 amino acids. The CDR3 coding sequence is TGTGCCAGCAGCCCAGACCGACAGGGGGCGGAGCAGTTCTTC. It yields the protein CASSPDRQGAEQFF. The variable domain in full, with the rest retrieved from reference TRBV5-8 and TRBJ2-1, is EAGVTQSPTHLIKTRGQQATLRCSPISGHTSVYWYQQALGLGLQFLLWYDEGEERNRGNFPPRFSGRQFPNYSSELNVNALELEDSALYLCASSPDRQGAEQFFGPGTRLTVL.

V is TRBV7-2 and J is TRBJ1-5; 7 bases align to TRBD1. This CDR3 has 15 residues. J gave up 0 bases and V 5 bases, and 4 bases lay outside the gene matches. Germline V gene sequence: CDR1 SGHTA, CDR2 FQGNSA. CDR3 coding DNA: TGTGCCAGCAGCCAGCGACAGGGTAGCAATCAGCCCCAGCATTTT. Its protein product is CASSQRQGSNQPQHF.

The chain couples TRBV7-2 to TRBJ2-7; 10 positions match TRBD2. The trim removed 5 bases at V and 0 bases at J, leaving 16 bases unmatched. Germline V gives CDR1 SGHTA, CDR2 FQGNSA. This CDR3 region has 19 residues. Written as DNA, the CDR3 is TGTGCCAGCAGCAACGAAGGGTCAGCGGGAGGGCCTAGCTCCTACGAGCAGTACTTC. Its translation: CASSNEGSAGGPSSYEQYF.

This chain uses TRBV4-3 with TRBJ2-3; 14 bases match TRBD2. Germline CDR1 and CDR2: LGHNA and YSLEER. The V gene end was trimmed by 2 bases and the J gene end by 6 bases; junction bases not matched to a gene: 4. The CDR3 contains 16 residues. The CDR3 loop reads CASSQTGTSGSDTQYF. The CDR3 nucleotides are TGCGCCAGCAGCCAAACCGGGACTAGCGGGAGCGATACGCAGTATTTT.

This CDR3 is CASSPSGGAADEQFF. The CDR3 DNA follows: TGCGCCAGCAGCCCTAGCGGGGGGGCCGCGGATGAGCAGTTCTTC. The chain is built from TRBV10-1 and TRBJ2-1; the match to TRBD2 covers 12 bases. The V gene's germline CDR1 is WNHNN and CDR2 SYGVQD (reference sequence). This CDR3 comprises 15 residues. Losses at the gene ends were 6 bases for V and 8 bases for J; bases not matched to a gene: 8.

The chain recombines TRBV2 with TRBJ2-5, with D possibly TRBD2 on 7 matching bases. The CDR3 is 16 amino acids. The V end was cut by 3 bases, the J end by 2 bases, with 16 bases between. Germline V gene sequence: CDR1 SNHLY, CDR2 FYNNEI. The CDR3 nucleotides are TGTGCCAGCAGTGATTTGGGGGGGGGCCGTCAAGAGACCCAGTACTTC. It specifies CASSDLGGGRQETQYF.

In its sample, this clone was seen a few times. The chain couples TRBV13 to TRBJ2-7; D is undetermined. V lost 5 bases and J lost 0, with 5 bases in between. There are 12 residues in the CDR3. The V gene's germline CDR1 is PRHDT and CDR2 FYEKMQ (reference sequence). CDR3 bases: TGTGCCAGCAGCCCTTCCTCCTACGAGCAGTACTTC. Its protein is CASSPSSYEQYF.

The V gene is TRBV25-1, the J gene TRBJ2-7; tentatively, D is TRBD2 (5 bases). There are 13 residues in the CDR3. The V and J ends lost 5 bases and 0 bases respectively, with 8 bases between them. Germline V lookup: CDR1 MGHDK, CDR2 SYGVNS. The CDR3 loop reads CASSPGNSYEQYF. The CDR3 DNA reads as TGTGCCAGCAGTCCGGGAAACTCCTACGAGCAGTACTTC.

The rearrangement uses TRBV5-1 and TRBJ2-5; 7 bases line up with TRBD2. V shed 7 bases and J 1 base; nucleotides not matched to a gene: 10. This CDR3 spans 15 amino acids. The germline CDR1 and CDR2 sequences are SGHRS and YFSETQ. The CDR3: CASEGTASGQETQYF. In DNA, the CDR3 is TGCGCCAGCGAGGGTACGGCTAGCGGCCAAGAGACCCAGTACTTC.

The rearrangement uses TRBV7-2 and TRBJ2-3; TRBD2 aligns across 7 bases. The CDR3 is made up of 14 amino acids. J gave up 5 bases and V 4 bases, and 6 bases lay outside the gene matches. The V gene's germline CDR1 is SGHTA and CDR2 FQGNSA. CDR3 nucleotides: TGTGCCAGCAGCTCTACTAGCGAAGGAGATACGCAGTATTTT. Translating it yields CASSSTSEGDTQYF.

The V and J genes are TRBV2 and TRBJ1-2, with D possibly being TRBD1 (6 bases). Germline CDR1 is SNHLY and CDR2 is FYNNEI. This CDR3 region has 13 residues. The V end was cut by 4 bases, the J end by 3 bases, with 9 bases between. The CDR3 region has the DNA TGTGCCAGCAGTGGGGACACCTACTATGGCTACACCTTC. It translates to CASSGDTYYGYTF.

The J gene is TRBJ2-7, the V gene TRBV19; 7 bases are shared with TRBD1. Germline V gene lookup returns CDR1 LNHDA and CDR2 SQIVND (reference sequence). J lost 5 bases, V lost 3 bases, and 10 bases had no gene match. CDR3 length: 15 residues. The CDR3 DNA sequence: TGTGCCAGTAGTATTAAGGGTACAGGGGCGCACGAGCAGTACTTC. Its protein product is CASSIKGTGAHEQYF.

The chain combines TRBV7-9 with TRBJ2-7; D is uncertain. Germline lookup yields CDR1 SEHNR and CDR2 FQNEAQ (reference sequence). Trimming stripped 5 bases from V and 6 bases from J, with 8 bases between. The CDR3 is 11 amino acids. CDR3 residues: CASSLDTEQYF. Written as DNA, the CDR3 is TGTGCCAGCAGCCTCGACACCGAGCAGTACTTC.

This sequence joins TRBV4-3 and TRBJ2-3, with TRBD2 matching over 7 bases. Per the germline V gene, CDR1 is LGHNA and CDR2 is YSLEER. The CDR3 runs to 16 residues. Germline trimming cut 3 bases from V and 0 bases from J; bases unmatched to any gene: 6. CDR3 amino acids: CASSQLADASTDTQYF. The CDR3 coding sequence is TGCGCCAGCAGCCAGCTAGCGGACGCTAGCACAGATACGCAGTATTTT.

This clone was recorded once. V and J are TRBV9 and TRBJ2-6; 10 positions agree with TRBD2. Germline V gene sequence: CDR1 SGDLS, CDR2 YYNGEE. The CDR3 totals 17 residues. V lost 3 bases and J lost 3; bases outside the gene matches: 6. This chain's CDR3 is CASSASGRRDGANVLTF. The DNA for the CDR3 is TGTGCCAGCAGCGCTAGCGGGAGAAGAGATGGGGCCAACGTCCTGACTTTC.

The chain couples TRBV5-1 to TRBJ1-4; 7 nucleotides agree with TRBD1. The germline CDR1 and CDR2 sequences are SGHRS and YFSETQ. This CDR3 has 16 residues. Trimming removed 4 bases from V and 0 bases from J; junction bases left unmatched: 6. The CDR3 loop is CASSPGTESTNEKLFF. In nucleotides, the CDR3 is TGCGCCAGCAGCCCAGGGACAGAATCAACTAATGAAAAACTGTTTTTT.

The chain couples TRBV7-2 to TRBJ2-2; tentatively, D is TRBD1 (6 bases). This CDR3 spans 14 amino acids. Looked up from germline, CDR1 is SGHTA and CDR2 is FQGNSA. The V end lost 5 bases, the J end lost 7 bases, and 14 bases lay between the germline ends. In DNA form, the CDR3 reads TGTGCCAGCAGCGGCAGACAGGCCGGCGGGGAGCTGTTTTTT. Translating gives CASSGRQAGGELFF. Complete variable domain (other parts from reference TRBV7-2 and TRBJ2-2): GAGVSQSPSNKVTEKGKDVELRCDPISGHTALYWYRQSLGQGLEFLIYFQGNSAPDKSGLPSDRFSAERTGGSVSTLTIQRTQQEDSAVYLCASSGRQAGGELFFGEGSRLTVL.

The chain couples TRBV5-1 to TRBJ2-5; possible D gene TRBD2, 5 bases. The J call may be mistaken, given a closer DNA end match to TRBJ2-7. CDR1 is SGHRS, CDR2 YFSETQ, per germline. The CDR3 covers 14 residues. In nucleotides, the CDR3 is TGCGCCAGCAGCGATCGACCCGACTACTACGAGCAGTACTTC. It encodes CASSDRPDYYEQYF.

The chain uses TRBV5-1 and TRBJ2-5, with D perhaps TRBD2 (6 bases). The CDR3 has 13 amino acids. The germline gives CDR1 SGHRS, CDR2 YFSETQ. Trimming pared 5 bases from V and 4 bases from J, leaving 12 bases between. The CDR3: CASSLRRGETQYF. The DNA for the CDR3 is TGCGCCAGCAGTTTGAGGAGGGGAGAGACCCAGTACTTC.

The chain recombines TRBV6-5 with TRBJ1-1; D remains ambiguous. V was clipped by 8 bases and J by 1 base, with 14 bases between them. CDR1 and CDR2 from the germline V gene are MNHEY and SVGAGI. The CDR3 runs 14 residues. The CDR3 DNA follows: TGTGCCAGCGCTACTAATGGTGGGAACACTGAAGCTTTCTTT. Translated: CASATNGGNTEAFF.

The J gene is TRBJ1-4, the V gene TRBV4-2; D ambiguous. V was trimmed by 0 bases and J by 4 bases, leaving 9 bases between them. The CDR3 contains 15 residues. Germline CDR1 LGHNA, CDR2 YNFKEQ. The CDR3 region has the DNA TGTGCCAGCAGCCAAGATTGGAGACTTAATGAAAAACTGTTTTTT. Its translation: CASSQDWRLNEKLFF.

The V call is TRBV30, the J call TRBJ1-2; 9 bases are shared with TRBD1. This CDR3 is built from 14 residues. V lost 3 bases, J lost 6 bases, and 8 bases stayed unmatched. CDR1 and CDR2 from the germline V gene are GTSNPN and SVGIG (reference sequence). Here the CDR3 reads CAWRGTGSRHGYTF. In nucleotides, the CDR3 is TGTGCCTGGAGGGGGACAGGGAGCCGACATGGCTACACCTTC.